A few counts support the clone carrying this T cell receptor beta chain. Its antigen is not known. The sample is drawn from a study of response to subunit inactivated influenza vaccine. TCRdb fed the RT-PCR reads into MiXCR, producing one record per CDR3 protein. This sample carries 700,000 to 900,000 distinct CDR3 sequences, 21% of them seen once, and the ten largest clones take roughly a tenth. This CDR3 is built from 15 residues. Trimming cost V 3 bases and J 4 bases; bases outside gene matches: 5. Germline CDR1 reads SGHRS; CDR2 reads YFSETQ. Study-level points and caveats: Authors suggested seasonal influenza vaccinations each recruit few new T cells.

The chain couples TRBV5-1 to TRBJ2-3, with 10 bases lining up with TRBD2. The sequencing here drew on PBMCs from blood, taken less than 6 days after vaccination. This TCR derives from a man in his forties or fifties who received an inactivated influenza vaccine. CDR3 sequence reads: CASSYLAGAPDTQYF. CDR3 nucleotide sequence: TGCGCCAGCAGCTACCTAGCGGGAGCGCCAGATACGCAGTATTTT.